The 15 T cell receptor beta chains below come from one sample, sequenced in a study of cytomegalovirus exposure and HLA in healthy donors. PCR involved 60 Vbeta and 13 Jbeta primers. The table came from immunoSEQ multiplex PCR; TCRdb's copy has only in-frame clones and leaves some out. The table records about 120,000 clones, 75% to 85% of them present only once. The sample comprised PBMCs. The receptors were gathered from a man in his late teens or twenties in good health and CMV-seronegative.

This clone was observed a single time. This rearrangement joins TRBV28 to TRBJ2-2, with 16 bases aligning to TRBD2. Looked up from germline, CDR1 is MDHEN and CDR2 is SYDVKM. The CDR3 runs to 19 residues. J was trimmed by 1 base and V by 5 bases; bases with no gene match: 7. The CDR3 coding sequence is TGTGCCAGCAGTGGAACCGGGACTAGCGGGAGGGGGAACACCGGGGAGCTGTTTTTT. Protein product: CASSGTGTSGRGNTGELFF.

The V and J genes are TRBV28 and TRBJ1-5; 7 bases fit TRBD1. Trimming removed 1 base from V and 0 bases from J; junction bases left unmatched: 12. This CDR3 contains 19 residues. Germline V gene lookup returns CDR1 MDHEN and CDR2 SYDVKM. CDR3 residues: CASSLFGRGTGYSNQPQHF. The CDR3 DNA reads TGTGCCAGCAGTTTATTTGGCAGGGGGACGGGATATAGCAATCAGCCCCAGCATTTT.

The CDR3: CASSVSGTSTGELFF. The CDR3 DNA follows: TGTGCCAGCAGCGTTAGCGGGACCTCCACCGGGGAGCTGTTTTTT. The rearrangement joins TRBV7-3 to TRBJ2-2, with 8 bases that match TRBD2. The junction had 6 bases not matched to a gene; V was cut back by 5 bases and J by 4 bases. Germline loops: CDR1 SGHTA, CDR2 FQGTGA. CDR3 length: 15 amino acids. Combining the CDR3 with reference TRBV7-3 and TRBJ2-2 gives the whole variable domain GAGVSQTPSNKVTEKGKYVELRCDPISGHTALYWYRQSLGQGPEFLIYFQGTGAADDSGLPNDRFFAVRPEGSVSTLKIQRTERGDSAVYLCASSVSGTSTGELFFGEGSRLTVL.

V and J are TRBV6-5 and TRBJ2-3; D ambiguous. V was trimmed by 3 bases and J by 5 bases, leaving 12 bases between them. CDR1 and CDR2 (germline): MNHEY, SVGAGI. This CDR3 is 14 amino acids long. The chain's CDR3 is CASSYSRSVDTQYF. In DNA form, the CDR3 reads TGTGCCAGCAGTTATTCTCGGTCCGTAGATACGCAGTATTTT.

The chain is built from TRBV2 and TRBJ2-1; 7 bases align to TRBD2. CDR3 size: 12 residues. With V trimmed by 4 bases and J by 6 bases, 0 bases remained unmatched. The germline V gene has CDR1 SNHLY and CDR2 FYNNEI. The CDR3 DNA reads TGTGCCAGCAGTGGGACTAGCAATGAGCAGTTCTTC. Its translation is CASSGTSNEQFF.

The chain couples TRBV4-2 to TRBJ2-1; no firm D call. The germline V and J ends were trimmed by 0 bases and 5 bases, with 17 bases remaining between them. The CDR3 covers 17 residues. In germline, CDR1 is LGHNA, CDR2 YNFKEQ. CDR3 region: CASSQENGGGWNNEQFF. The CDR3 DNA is TGTGCCAGCAGCCAAGAAAATGGCGGCGGATGGAACAATGAGCAGTTCTTC.

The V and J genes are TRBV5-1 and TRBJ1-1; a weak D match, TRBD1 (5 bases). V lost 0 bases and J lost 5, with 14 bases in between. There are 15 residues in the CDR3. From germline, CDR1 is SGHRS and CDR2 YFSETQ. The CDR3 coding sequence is TGCGCCAGCAGCTTGGTATTGGGGGAGGGAACTGAAGCTTTCTTT. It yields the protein CASSLVLGEGTEAFF.

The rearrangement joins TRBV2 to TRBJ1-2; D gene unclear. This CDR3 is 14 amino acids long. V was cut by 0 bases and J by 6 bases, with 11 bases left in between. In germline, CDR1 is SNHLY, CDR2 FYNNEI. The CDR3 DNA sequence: TGTGCCAGCAGTGAAGCGATGAGGGCCCATGGCTACACCTTC. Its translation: CASSEAMRAHGYTF.

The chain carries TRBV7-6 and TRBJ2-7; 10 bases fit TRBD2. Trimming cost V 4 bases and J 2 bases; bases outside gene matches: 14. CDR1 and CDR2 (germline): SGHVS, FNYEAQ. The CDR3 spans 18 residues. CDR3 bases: TGTGCCAGCAGCTCTAGACTAGCGGGCACATCTCTCACCTACGAGCAGTACTTC. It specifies CASSSRLAGTSLTYEQYF. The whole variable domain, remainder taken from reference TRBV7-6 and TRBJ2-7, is GAGVSQSPRYKVTKRGQDVALRCDPISGHVSLYWYRQALGQGPEFLTYFNYEAQQDKSGLPNDRFSAERPEGSISTLTIQRTEQRDSAMYRCASSSRLAGTSLTYEQYFGPGTRLTVT.

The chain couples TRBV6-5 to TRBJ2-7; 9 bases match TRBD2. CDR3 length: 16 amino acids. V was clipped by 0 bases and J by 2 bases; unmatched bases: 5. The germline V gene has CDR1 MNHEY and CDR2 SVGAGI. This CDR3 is CASSYSGASGTYEQYF. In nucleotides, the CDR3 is TGTGCCAGCAGTTACTCCGGGGCTAGCGGGACCTACGAGCAGTACTTC.

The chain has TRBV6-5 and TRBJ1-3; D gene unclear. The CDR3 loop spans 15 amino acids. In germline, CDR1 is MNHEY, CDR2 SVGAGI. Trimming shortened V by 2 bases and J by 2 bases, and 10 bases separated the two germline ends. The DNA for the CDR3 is TGTGCCAGCAGTTACGATGCGAGTGCTGGAAACACCATATATTTT. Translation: CASSYDASAGNTIYF.

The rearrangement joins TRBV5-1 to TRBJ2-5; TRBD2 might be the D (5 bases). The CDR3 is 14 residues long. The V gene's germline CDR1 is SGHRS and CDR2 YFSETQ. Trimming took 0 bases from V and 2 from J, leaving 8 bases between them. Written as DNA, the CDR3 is TGCGCCAGCAGCTTGGCGGGATCGCAAGAGACCCAGTACTTC. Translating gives CASSLAGSQETQYF.

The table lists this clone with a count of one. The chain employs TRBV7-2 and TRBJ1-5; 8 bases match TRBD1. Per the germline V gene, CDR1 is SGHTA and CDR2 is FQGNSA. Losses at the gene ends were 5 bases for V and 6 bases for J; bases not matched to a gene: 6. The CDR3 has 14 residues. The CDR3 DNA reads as TGTGCCAGCAGCCCAGGACAGGGCCGTCAGCCCCAGCATTTT. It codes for CASSPGQGRQPQHF.

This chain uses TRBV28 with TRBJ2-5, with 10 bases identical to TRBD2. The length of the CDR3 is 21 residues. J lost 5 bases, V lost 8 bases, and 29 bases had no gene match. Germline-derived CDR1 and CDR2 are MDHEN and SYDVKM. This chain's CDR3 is CASVWREAGGKTSPRGETQYF. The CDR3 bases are TGTGCCAGCGTCTGGAGGGAAGCGGGAGGGAAAACTTCTCCCCGGGGGGAGACCCAGTACTTC.

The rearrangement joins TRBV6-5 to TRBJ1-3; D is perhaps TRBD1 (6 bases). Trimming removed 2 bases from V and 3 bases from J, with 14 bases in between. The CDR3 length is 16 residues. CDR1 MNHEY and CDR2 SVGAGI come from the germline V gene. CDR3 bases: TGTGCCAGCAGTTACAGGGGGAAGTATGGTGGAAACACCATATATTTT. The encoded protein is CASSYRGKYGGNTIYF.